This T cell receptor (beta chain) was identified during a study of blood T cell repertoires in COVID-19. At the level of the study: Sites in the United States, Italy and Spain provided acute and convalescent COVID-19 samples. Nucleic acid was either cDNA or gDNA, and it came from T cells, B-cell-depleted T cells, or PBMCs.

Produced via immunoSEQ multiplex PCR; TCRdb's table is partial and in-frame only. Here the sample spans 150,000 to 200,000 clones, 90% being singletons. Germline CDR1 reads SGHTA; CDR2 reads FQGNSA. The V end lost 6 bases, the J end lost 4 bases, and 15 bases lay between the germline ends. This CDR3 region has 14 residues. The sequence came from a man between 45 and 60 years old with acute or convalescent COVID-19. The genes are TRBV7-2 and TRBJ1-2; D possibly corresponds to TRBD1 (5 bases). The sequencing input was peripheral blood. The CDR3 region has the DNA TGTGCCAGCAGACCCGGGAGGGGTGGCTATGGCTACACCTTC. Protein sequence: CASRPGRGGYGYTF.